This T cell receptor (beta chain) was recorded in a study of T cells in women clearing cervical HPV infection. Findings and limits, study-wide: Controls had more TRBV6-7 (approximately 0.15%) than cases (about 0.11%).

In regard to this clone: Its antigen is not identified. Read data end 3 residues before the CDR3 end; the end is taken from the germline J gene.

Sequenced by immunoSEQ multiplex PCR; TCRdb stores in-frame clones only, minus some. The sample table includes under 35,000 clones. This CDR3 has 14 residues. The V end was cut by 1 base, the J end by 5 bases, with 10 bases between. Per the germline V gene, CDR1 is SEHNR and CDR2 is FQNEAQ (reference sequence). The sample taken for sequencing was blood buffy coat. This receptor was taken from a woman aged 18 to 75 with a cervical HPV16 infection that either progressed to CIN3+ or cleared (not recorded which). This chain connects TRBV7-9 to TRBJ2-3, with D possibly TRBD2 on 6 matching bases. Incomplete CDR3 DNA: TGTGCCAGCAGCTTAGACCTCGGGGGAGATACG. The encoded protein is CASSLDLGGDT. From start to end, the CDR3 is CASSLDLGGDTQYF.